A selection of T cell receptor beta chains follows, all from one sample in a study of identical twins. TCRdb re-called the 5' RACE reads through MiXCR, storing one row per CDR3 protein. The sample lists 700,000 or so distinct CDR3 sequences, more than 6.5% occurring once. This same sample was also taken into another study, of yellow fever vaccine responses in identical twins.

Material for sequencing was PBMCs. Every receptor here comes from a woman between 18 and 29 years old in good health. CDR3s leave out the opening cysteine and the closing phenylalanine or tryptophan.

CDR3aa	j_gene	v_gene
ASRGTLDGYT	TRBJ1-2	TRBV12-3/TRBV12-4
ATSQGATNEKLF	TRBJ1-4	TRBV15
SPTGTGDVWNSPLH	TRBJ1-6	TRBV20-1
ASSRAGTGEQETQY	TRBJ2-5	TRBV3-1
ASRAGPLAKNIQY	TRBJ2-4	TRBV5-5
ASSQNRGTKNIQY	TRBJ2-4	TRBV4-3
ASSSGGRTYNEQF	TRBJ2-1	TRBV5-6
SARDLTLETQY	TRBJ2-5	TRBV20-1
ASSLRQGTDTQY	TRBJ2-3	TRBV12-3/TRBV12-4
ASSEQGAWETQY	TRBJ2-5	TRBV11-3
ASSWGTGPNQPQH	TRBJ1-5	TRBV27
ASSPGLALTGELF	TRBJ2-2	TRBV5-1
ASGLVRSGADEQF	TRBJ2-1	TRBV12-5
ATSAFTGGRPDTQY	TRBJ2-3	TRBV24-1
ASTIRGVGEQY	TRBJ2-7	TRBV7-9
ATGAVGEQY	TRBJ2-7	TRBV10-3
SANDKYYGYT	TRBJ1-2	TRBV20-1
SHDGQSTDTQY	TRBJ2-3	TRBV20-1
AILGTSSSYEQY	TRBJ2-7	TRBV7-2
ASSSPGGPVFRQF	TRBJ2-1	TRBV5-1
AISESRTSGGVSYNEQF	TRBJ2-1	TRBV10-3
AWRGSTNYGYT	TRBJ1-2	TRBV30
ASSSSSPPGELF	TRBJ2-2	TRBV6-2/TRBV6-3
ASSLKGAADTQY	TRBJ2-3	TRBV5-5
ASSRAGGSYEQY	TRBJ2-7	TRBV12-3/TRBV12-4
ASSQDRGGDGYT	TRBJ1-2	TRBV14
ASSPTSFVNEQF	TRBJ2-1	TRBV14
ASSWGTGELF	TRBJ2-2	TRBV7-9
SARRGPGAYEQC	TRBJ2-7	TRBV20-1
SVETGRINTEAF	TRBJ1-1	TRBV29-1
ASRRSGTSGDNYNEQF	TRBJ2-1	TRBV12-3/TRBV12-4
ASRRGSRNEKLF	TRBJ1-4	TRBV18
ASEGRGNSGAF	TRBJ1-1	TRBV4-1
ASSKGLWGNDRGIGTQY	TRBJ2-5	TRBV21-1
ASSQDGGYREGGYT	TRBJ1-2	TRBV3-1
SVEGAGQSKNIQY	TRBJ2-4	TRBV29-1
ASSPRDGYSYEQY	TRBJ2-7	TRBV18
ASSPTINYGYT	TRBJ1-2	TRBV27
ASSRRGNNEQY	TRBJ2-7	TRBV19
SARPLKSAYEQY	TRBJ2-7	TRBV20-1
ASRDGLAGGNEQF	TRBJ2-1	TRBV2
ASSTNPDRRGTQY	TRBJ2-5	TRBV7-2
ASSISSSGGETQY	TRBJ2-5	TRBV19
ATSRGWGSQPQH	TRBJ1-5	TRBV15
SVYTGQFPYEQY	TRBJ2-7	TRBV29-1
ASSPGTYNEQF	TRBJ2-1	TRBV5-1
ASSLSEGFHEQY	TRBJ2-7	TRBV27
SARGGQGIAEAF	TRBJ1-1	TRBV20-1